This TCR beta chain was documented in a study of cytomegalovirus exposure and HLA in healthy donors. This PCR relied on a set of 60 Vbeta primers and 13 Jbeta primers. The table came from immunoSEQ multiplex PCR; TCRdb's copy has only in-frame clones and leaves some out. The table records 150,000 to 200,000 clones, more than 80% of them present only once. V lost 6 bases to trimming and J lost 3 bases, with 6 bases between them. The CDR3 spans 11 residues. Germline CDR1 reads SEHNR; CDR2 reads FQNEAQ (reference sequence). This TCR came from a woman aged 18 to 35 in good health and CMV-seropositive. The sequencing sample was made of PBMCs. The chain carries TRBV7-9 and TRBJ2-7; a weak D match, TRBD1 (6 bases). Written as DNA, the CDR3 is TGTGCCAGCAGACAGGGCTACGAGCAGTACTTC. Its translation is CASRQGYEQYF.